This TCR beta chain originates from a study of blood T cell repertoires in COVID-19. Study-level background: In each case, the material was cDNA or gDNA derived from T cells, B-cell-depleted T cells, or PBMCs.

Libraries were prepared by immunoSEQ multiplex PCR; TCRdb keeps only in-frame clonotypes and omits some of them. The sample records fewer than 300,000 clones, around 89% being singletons. This CDR3 has 16 residues. The sequenced sample was peripheral blood. The chain is built from TRBV21-1 and TRBJ1-1; the table names TRBD1, a call not compared with the DNA. TRBV21-1 is a known pseudogene. This TCR came from a man aged 55-75 years who had recovered from COVID-19. The DNA of the CDR3 is TGTGCCAGCAGTCCGTTTCTCCAGGGTATGAACACTGAAGCTTTCTTT. It translates to CASSPFLQGMNTEAFF.